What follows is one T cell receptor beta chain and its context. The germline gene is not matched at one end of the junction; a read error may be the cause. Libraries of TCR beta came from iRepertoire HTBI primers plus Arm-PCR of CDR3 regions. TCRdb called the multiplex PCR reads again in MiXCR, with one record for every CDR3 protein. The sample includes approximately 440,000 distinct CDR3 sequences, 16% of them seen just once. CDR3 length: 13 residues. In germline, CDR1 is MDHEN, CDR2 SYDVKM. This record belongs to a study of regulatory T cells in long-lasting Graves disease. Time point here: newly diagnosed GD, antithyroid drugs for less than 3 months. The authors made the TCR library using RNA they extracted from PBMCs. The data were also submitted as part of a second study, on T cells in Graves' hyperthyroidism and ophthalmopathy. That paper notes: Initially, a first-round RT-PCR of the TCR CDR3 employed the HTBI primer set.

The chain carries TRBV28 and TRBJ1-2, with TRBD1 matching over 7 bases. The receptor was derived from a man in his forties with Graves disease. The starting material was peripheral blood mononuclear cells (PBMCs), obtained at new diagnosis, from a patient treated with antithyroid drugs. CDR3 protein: CASRKQGSYGHTF. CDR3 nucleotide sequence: TGTGCCAGCAGAAAACAGGGGTCCTATGGCCACACCTTC.